A single sample gave rise to the 28 T cell receptor beta chains below, sequenced in a study of siplizumab effects on memory and regulatory T cells. The method was immunoSEQ multiplex PCR; TCRdb's version includes in-frame clones alone and lacks a portion of them. The data contain approximately 91,000 clones, 95% of them singletons. The sample was CD8+ T cells sorted from blood. The receptors derive from a human donor in good health.

The V gene is TRBV7-9, the J gene TRBJ1-1; TRBD1 is a possible D gene (5 bases). Germline lookup yields CDR1 SEHNR and CDR2 FQNEAQ (reference sequence). Trimming left V 1 base short and J 3 bases short, with 12 bases between. The CDR3 has 15 residues. CDR3 residues: CASSLVGEWDTEAFF. The CDR3 region has the DNA TGTGCCAGCAGCTTAGTAGGGGAATGGGACACTGAAGCTTTCTTT.

The chain has TRBV7-9 and TRBJ2-2; D gene ambiguous. Germline lookup yields CDR1 SEHNR and CDR2 FQNEAQ (reference sequence). The CDR3 totals 13 residues. Trimming cost V 3 bases and J 2 bases, with 4 bases left between them. This chain's CDR3 is CASSFRNTGELFF. CDR3 DNA: TGTGCCAGCAGCTTTCGCAACACCGGGGAGCTGTTTTTT.

This clone has only one observation. The chain combines TRBV7-8 with TRBJ2-1; TRBD2 aligns across 11 bases. The CDR3 covers 18 residues. Unmatched junction bases numbered 10, after V lost 2 bases and J lost 4 bases. Per the germline V gene, CDR1 is SGHVS and CDR2 is FQNEAQ. CDR3 region: CASSLFLAGGAYYNEQFF. The DNA of the CDR3 is TGTGCCAGCAGCTTATTTCTAGCGGGAGGAGCGTATTACAATGAGCAGTTCTTC.

The chain carries TRBV19 and TRBJ2-3; D is possibly TRBD2 (5 bases). Germline loops: CDR1 LNHDA, CDR2 SQIVND (reference sequence). V dropped 6 bases and J dropped 2 bases, with 18 bases sitting between them. The CDR3 is 16 amino acids. For the CDR3, the DNA is TGTGCCAGTAGCCAGATCCTATCCGGGAACACAGATACGCAGTATTTT. Protein: CASSQILSGNTDTQYF. Together with reference TRBV19 and TRBJ2-3, the CDR3 gives the full variable domain: DGGITQSPKYLFRKEGQNVTLSCEQNLNHDAMYWYRQDPGQGLRLIYYSQIVNDFQKGDIAEGYSVSREKKESFPLTVTSAQKNPTAFYLCASSQILSGNTDTQYFGPGTRLTVL.

V usage is TRBV14 and J usage is TRBJ1-2; D unclear. V lost 5 bases and J 8 bases, leaving 18 bases between the germline ends. The CDR3 is 14 residues long. In germline, CDR1 is SGHDN, CDR2 FVKESK. Here the CDR3 DNA reads TGTGCCAGCAGCGCCCGGGTCCTTACGGGAGGCTACACCTTC. Protein product: CASSARVLTGGYTF.

The chain links TRBV4-1 to TRBJ2-7, with TRBD1 matching 8 bases. The CDR3 runs to 14 residues. Germline lookup yields CDR1 MGHRA and CDR2 YSYEKL. Trimming at V came to 3 bases and at J to 6 bases, leaving 7 bases not matched to a gene. The CDR3: CASSQGTGLGEQYF. Written as DNA, the CDR3 is TGCGCCAGCAGCCAGGGGACAGGCCTTGGCGAGCAGTACTTC.

The V gene is TRBV27, the J gene TRBJ1-5, with 7 bases matching TRBD1. This CDR3 is built from 16 residues. Germline lookup yields CDR1 MNHEY and CDR2 SMNVEV (reference sequence). V dropped 1 base and J dropped 0; count of bases not matched to a gene: 3. The CDR3 spells CASSLWGQYSNQPQHF. The CDR3 DNA reads TGTGCCAGCAGTTTATGGGGACAGTATAGCAATCAGCCCCAGCATTTT.

The chain uses TRBV2 and TRBJ1-4; perhaps TRBD1 as D (5 bases). V was clipped by 2 bases and J by 6 bases, with 13 bases between them. This CDR3 comprises 15 residues. Germline V lookup: CDR1 SNHLY, CDR2 FYNNEI. The CDR3 loop reads CASSEWGIRDEKLFF. As DNA, the CDR3 is TGTGCCAGCAGTGAATGGGGGATCCGAGATGAAAAACTGTTTTTT.

The V call is TRBV27, the J call TRBJ2-2; 7 bases are a match to TRBD2. Trimming removed 3 bases from V and 0 bases from J; junction bases left unmatched: 1. The CDR3 is 15 residues long. Germline CDR1 is MNHEY and CDR2 is SMNVEV (reference sequence). As DNA, the CDR3 is TGTGCCAGCAGTTTTGGACTAGCGAACACCGGGGAGCTGTTTTTT. Translated, it gives CASSFGLANTGELFF.

This rearrangement joins TRBV27 to TRBJ2-6, with a tentative D call TRBD1 (6 bases). CDR3 size: 16 residues. From germline, CDR1 is MNHEY and CDR2 SMNVEV (reference sequence). Trimming took off 6 bases at V and 4 bases at J, with 16 bases between the two ends. The CDR3 nucleotides are TGTGCCAGCAGGGCCCCCAAGGGGGACGGGGCCAACGTCCTGACTTTC. This encodes CASRAPKGDGANVLTF.

The chain is built from TRBV7-9 and TRBJ2-7; D might be TRBD1 or TRBD2, each matching 5 bases. CDR1 is SEHNR, CDR2 FQNEAQ, per germline (reference sequence). This CDR3 is built from 14 residues. V shed 1 base and J shed 1 base, with 8 bases lying between them. DNA for the CDR3: TGTGCCAGCAGCTTAGTGGGACCGTCCTACGAGCAGTACTTC. Translated: CASSLVGPSYEQYF.

The table lists this clone with a count of one. The CDR3: CASSLAPGGFYNEQFF. In nucleotides, the CDR3 is TGTGCCAGCAGCTTAGCCCCGGGGGGGTTCTACAATGAGCAGTTCTTC. The J gene is TRBJ2-1, the V gene TRBV7-2; 8 bases agree with TRBD2. Germline CDR1 SGHTA, CDR2 FQGNSA. The ends lost 0 bases at V and 3 bases at J; junction bases unmatched: 4. The CDR3 has 16 residues.

This clone appeared once. The CDR3 protein is CASSQSRTGEQYF. The CDR3 DNA reads as TGTGCCAGCAGCCAATCGCGTACGGGCGAGCAGTACTTC. The chain employs TRBV16 and TRBJ2-7; D remains ambiguous. Trimming cost V 0 bases and J 6 bases, with 9 bases left between them. The CDR3 sequence is 13 residues long. Germline CDR1 is KGHSY and CDR2 is FQNENV.

This chain joins TRBV9 and TRBJ2-4, with D perhaps matching TRBD2 (5 bases). The V and J ends lost 0 bases and 8 bases respectively, with 12 bases between them. Germline lookup yields CDR1 SGDLS and CDR2 YYNGEE. This CDR3 comprises 14 residues. DNA of the CDR3: TGTGCCAGCAGCGTAGACGATTGGGGAGACATTCAGTACTTC. Translated: CASSVDDWGDIQYF.

The J gene is TRBJ2-1, the V gene TRBV18; possibly TRBD1 for D (6 bases). V gave up 6 bases and J gave up 4 bases, with 16 bases separating them. The CDR3 consists of 15 residues. Germline V gene lookup returns CDR1 KGHSH and CDR2 LQKENI. The CDR3 here is CASSQGDTDYNEQFF. The CDR3 DNA reads TGTGCCAGCTCGCAAGGGGACACTGATTACAATGAGCAGTTCTTC. Drawing the rest from reference TRBV18 and TRBJ2-1, the complete variable domain is NAGVMQNPRHLVRRRGQEARLRCSPMKGHSHVYWYRQLPEEGLKFMVYLQKENIIDESGMPKERFSAEFPKEGPSILRIQQVVRGDSAAYFCASSQGDTDYNEQFFGPGTRLTVL.

The V call is TRBV5-1, the J call TRBJ2-7, with 7 bases lining up with TRBD1. Germline CDR1 reads SGHRS; CDR2 reads YFSETQ. This CDR3 has 15 amino acids. The J segment lost 1 base and the V segment lost 4 bases, leaving 8 bases of the junction unmatched. The CDR3 DNA reads TGCGCCAGCAGCCCCGTTCTGACAGGGTCCTACGAGCAGTACTTC. Protein product: CASSPVLTGSYEQYF.

This chain links TRBV27 with TRBJ2-1; 9 bases match TRBD1. Germline V CDR1 and CDR2: MNHEY, SMNVEV (reference sequence). V gave up 5 bases and J gave up 8 bases; unmatched junction bases: 13. The CDR3 runs to 16 residues. The DNA for the CDR3 is TGTGCCAGCAGTCTACGGACAGGGGTAAATTTCTATGAGCAGTTCTTC. Translating it yields CASSLRTGVNFYEQFF.

This chain links TRBV5-5 with TRBJ2-3; 9 bases are shared with TRBD2. Germline values: CDR1 SGHKS, CDR2 YYEKEE (reference sequence). This CDR3 comprises 15 residues. Trimming removed 3 bases from V and 0 bases from J; junction bases left unmatched: 2. CDR3 residues: CASSSGTSSTDTQYF. CDR3 sequence (DNA): TGTGCCAGCAGCTCCGGGACTAGCAGCACAGATACGCAGTATTTT.

This clone has only one observation. This sequence joins TRBV14 and TRBJ2-7; D is perhaps TRBD2 (6 bases). The CDR3 is 14 residues long. Trimming took off 2 bases at V and 3 bases at J, with 11 bases between the two ends. Germline CDR1 is SGHDN and CDR2 is FVKESK. For the CDR3, the DNA is TGTGCCAGCAGCCAATGGGGCGGGAACTACGAGCAGTACTTC. Protein: CASSQWGGNYEQYF.

This clone was counted a single time. The rearrangement links TRBV7-3 to TRBJ2-3; 9 bases line up with TRBD2. The length of the CDR3 is 16 residues. Germline V CDR1 and CDR2: SGHTA, FQGTGA. With V trimmed by 1 base and J by 3 bases, 5 bases remained unmatched. The CDR3 nucleotides are TGTGCCAGCAGCTTAATGGCGGGAGGGCCGACAGATACGCAGTATTTT. It translates to CASSLMAGGPTDTQYF.

This CDR3 reads CATRGGGNTEAFF. As DNA, the CDR3 is TGTGCCACCAGGGGTGGGGGGAACACTGAAGCTTTCTTT. The chain joins TRBV9 to TRBJ1-1; tentatively, D is TRBD1 (6 bases). Trimming cost V 9 bases and J 1 base, with 13 bases left between them. From germline, CDR1 is SGDLS and CDR2 YYNGEE. This CDR3 is built from 13 residues.

The chain couples TRBV7-9 to TRBJ2-1, with TRBD2 matching over 11 bases. The V and J ends lost 1 base and 4 bases, in that order; junction bases with no gene match: 0. Germline CDR1 is SEHNR and CDR2 is FQNEAQ (reference sequence). The CDR3 is 15 amino acids. Here the CDR3 DNA reads TGTGCCAGCAGCTTAGGACTAGCGGGGTACAATGAGCAGTTCTTC. As protein: CASSLGLAGYNEQFF.

The gene calls are TRBV5-4 and TRBJ2-5; a weak D match, TRBD2 (6 bases). The germline gives CDR1 SGHNT, CDR2 YYREEE (reference sequence). Trimming removed 1 base at V and 0 bases at J, with 13 bases between. The CDR3 sequence is 16 residues long. The CDR3 region has the DNA TGTGCCAGCAGCTTGTTCCCTAGCGAATACCAAGAGACCCAGTACTTC. This codes for CASSLFPSEYQETQYF.

The chain couples TRBV19 to TRBJ2-1; the D is unclear. V was clipped by 6 bases and J by 6 bases, with 9 bases between them. CDR3 size: 12 residues. In germline, CDR1 is LNHDA, CDR2 SQIVND (reference sequence). The CDR3 DNA reads as TGTGCCAGTAGCCTAGATCTCAATGAGCAGTTCTTC. Protein sequence: CASSLDLNEQFF.

V is TRBV7-9 and J is TRBJ1-1; weak D call: TRBD1 (5 bases). The CDR3 runs to 15 residues. V was clipped by 3 bases and J by 0 bases, with 11 bases between them. Germline lookup yields CDR1 SEHNR and CDR2 FQNEAQ (reference sequence). The chain's CDR3 is CASSFRQSLNTEAFF. Written as DNA, the CDR3 is TGTGCCAGCAGCTTTCGACAGAGTTTGAACACTGAAGCTTTCTTT.

The rearrangement uses TRBV7-3 and TRBJ2-3, with D uncertain. Trimming pared 4 bases from V and 3 bases from J, leaving 5 bases between. The CDR3 runs 12 residues. Germline CDR1 and CDR2: SGHTA and FQGTGA. As DNA, the CDR3 is TGTGCCAGCAGCTCCGAGACAGATACGCAGTATTTT. Protein: CASSSETDTQYF.

The gene calls are TRBV5-4 and TRBJ1-1, with TRBD1 as a possible D gene (5 bases). V lost 3 bases to trimming and J lost 2 bases, with 8 bases between them. Germline V gene lookup returns CDR1 SGHNT and CDR2 YYREEE (reference sequence). The CDR3 has 13 residues. CDR3 DNA: TGTGCCAGCAGCTGGGGACGTAACACTGAAGCTTTCTTT. It yields the protein CASSWGRNTEAFF.

The CDR3 DNA reads as TGTGCCAGCAGTTTTCTTGGCAGCAATCAGCCCCAGCATTTT. It codes for CASSFLGSNQPQHF. The chain combines TRBV28 with TRBJ1-5, with unresolved D. CDR1 MDHEN and CDR2 SYDVKM come from the germline V gene. The CDR3 has 14 residues. The V end lost 3 bases, the J end lost 1 base, and 7 bases lay between the germline ends.